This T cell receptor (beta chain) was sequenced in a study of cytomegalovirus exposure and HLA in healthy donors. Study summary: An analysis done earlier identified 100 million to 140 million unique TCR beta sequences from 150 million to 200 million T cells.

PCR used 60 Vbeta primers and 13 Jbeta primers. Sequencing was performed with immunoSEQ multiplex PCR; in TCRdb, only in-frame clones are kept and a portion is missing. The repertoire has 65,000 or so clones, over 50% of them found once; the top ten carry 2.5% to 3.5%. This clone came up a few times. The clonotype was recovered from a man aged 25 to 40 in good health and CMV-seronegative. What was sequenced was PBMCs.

The CDR3 region is CASSLDGGTTNEKLFF. The CDR3, as DNA: TGTGCCAGCAGCTTAGATGGGGGCACAACTAATGAAAAACTGTTTTTT. This sequence joins TRBV7-6 and TRBJ1-4, with a possible D match to TRBD1 (6 bases). Trimming took off 1 base at V and 0 bases at J, with 9 bases between the two ends. The germline gives CDR1 SGHVS, CDR2 FNYEAQ. The CDR3 totals 16 residues. Full variable domain (rest looked up from reference TRBV7-6 and TRBJ1-4): GAGVSQSPRYKVTKRGQDVALRCDPISGHVSLYWYRQALGQGPEFLTYFNYEAQQDKSGLPNDRFSAERPEGSISTLTIQRTEQRDSAMYRCASSLDGGTTNEKLFFGSGTQLSVL.